These 8 T cell receptor beta chains were sequenced from one sample in a study of blood T cell repertoires in COVID-19. Profiling relied on immunoSEQ multiplex PCR, and the TCRdb table lists in-frame clones only, not all of them. The sample has 400,000 to 500,000 clones; roughly 88% are singletons. The sample consisted of peripheral blood. These receptors were taken from a woman aged 30 to 39 with active or convalescent COVID-19.

The chain carries TRBV19 and TRBJ2-7; 7 nucleotides align to TRBD2. The germline V gene has CDR1 LNHDA and CDR2 SQIVND (reference sequence). CDR3 length: 15 residues. V was pared by 3 bases and J by 3 bases, with 8 bases of the junction left unmatched. CDR3 sequence: CASSIGLAEYYEQYF. In DNA, the CDR3 is TGTGCCAGTAGTATTGGGCTAGCGGAGTACTACGAGCAGTACTTC.

The rearrangement joins TRBV6-5 to TRBJ1-4; D is undetermined. Germline V gene data show CDR1 as MNHEY and CDR2 as SVGAGI. Trimming removed 7 bases at V and 7 bases at J, with 13 bases between. This CDR3 region has 13 residues. Here the CDR3 reads CASTGPGGEKLFF. The CDR3 DNA is TGTGCCAGCACCGGACCAGGAGGTGAAAAACTGTTTTTT.

The rearrangement uses TRBV7-2 and TRBJ1-5; D is uncertain. From germline, CDR1 is SGHTA and CDR2 FQGNSA. Trimming shortened V by 0 bases and J by 4 bases, and 4 bases separated the two germline ends. The CDR3 covers 13 residues. This CDR3 reads CASSLAENQPQHF. Here the CDR3 DNA reads TGTGCCAGCAGCTTAGCGGAGAATCAGCCCCAGCATTTT.

The chain has TRBV2 and TRBJ2-7; 7 positions match TRBD2. The V segment lost 6 bases and the J segment 5 bases; nucleotides outside the gene matches: 10. This CDR3 has 14 residues. Germline V gives CDR1 SNHLY, CDR2 FYNNEI. CDR3 DNA: TGTGCCAGCAGCCCCGAGGCGGGAGCCCACGAGCAGTACTTC. It yields the protein CASSPEAGAHEQYF.

The rearrangement joins TRBV19 to TRBJ2-7; D possibly corresponds to TRBD2 (5 bases). Trimming stripped 0 bases from V and 7 bases from J, with 19 bases between. CDR1 and CDR2 (germline): LNHDA, SQIVND (reference sequence). The CDR3 runs 16 residues. CDR3 sequence reads: CASSIDGQTTFREQYF. Written as DNA, the CDR3 is TGTGCCAGTAGTATAGATGGCCAGACTACCTTTCGGGAGCAGTACTTC.

This clone was seen only a few times. For the CDR3, the DNA is TGTGCCAGCAGCCAAGGACTAGCGGCGGGCTCCTACGAGCAGTACTTC. It codes for CASSQGLAAGSYEQYF. This sequence joins TRBV4-2 and TRBJ2-7; 9 bases fit TRBD2. The trim removed 1 base at V and 0 bases at J, leaving 4 bases unmatched. The germline CDR1 and CDR2 sequences are LGHNA and YNFKEQ. This CDR3 comprises 16 residues.

V is TRBV9 and J is TRBJ1-2, with D tentatively TRBD1 (6 bases). Germline loops: CDR1 SGDLS, CDR2 YYNGEE. V shed 3 bases and J shed 3 bases, with 12 bases lying between them. CDR3 size: 14 residues. The CDR3 sequence: CASSERTGYYGYTF. The DNA for the CDR3 is TGTGCCAGCAGCGAAAGAACAGGGTACTATGGCTACACCTTC.

The chain carries TRBV3-1 (or the pseudogene TRBV3-2) and TRBJ2-3; 9 bases map to TRBD2. Looked up from germline, CDR1 is LGHDT and CDR2 is YNNKEL (reference sequence). J gave up 4 bases and V 6 bases, and 8 bases lay outside the gene matches. The CDR3 is made up of 15 amino acids. The CDR3 DNA reads TGTGCCAGCAGTGTATGGCGGGGGGGGCCAGATACGCAGTATTTT. This sequence encodes CASSVWRGGPDTQYF.